This T cell receptor (beta chain) was captured by sequencing in a study of cytomegalovirus exposure and HLA in healthy donors. General study findings and limits: Presence/absence analyses supposed approximately even sequencing depth among donors. Cytomegalovirus association was assigned to around 150 TCR beta chains.

In regard to this clone: Its antigen remains unknown.

60 Vbeta and 13 Jbeta primers were used in PCR. Measured with immunoSEQ multiplex PCR; TCRdb has only the in-frame clones, and not every one. The sample shows approximately 69,000 clones, 60% to 80% of them seen only once. Trimming shortened V by 3 bases and J by 4 bases, and 18 bases separated the two germline ends. This CDR3 spans 16 amino acids. Germline V CDR1 and CDR2: SGHVS, FQNEAQ. The sequence came from a woman under 40 in good health and CMV-seropositive. The gene calls are TRBV7-8 and TRBJ1-2; maybe TRBD1 (5 bases). Sequenced: PBMCs. CDR3 region: CASSFTRAGEAYGYTF. CDR3 nucleotides: TGTGCCAGCAGCTTTACCAGGGCTGGGGAGGCCTATGGCTACACCTTC. The whole variable domain, filled in from reference TRBV7-8 and TRBJ1-2, reads GAGVSQSPRYKVAKRGQDVALRCDPISGHVSLFWYQQALGQGPEFLTYFQNEAQLDKSGLPSDRFFAERPEGSVSTLKIQRTQQEDSAVYLCASSFTRAGEAYGYTFGSGTRLTVV.